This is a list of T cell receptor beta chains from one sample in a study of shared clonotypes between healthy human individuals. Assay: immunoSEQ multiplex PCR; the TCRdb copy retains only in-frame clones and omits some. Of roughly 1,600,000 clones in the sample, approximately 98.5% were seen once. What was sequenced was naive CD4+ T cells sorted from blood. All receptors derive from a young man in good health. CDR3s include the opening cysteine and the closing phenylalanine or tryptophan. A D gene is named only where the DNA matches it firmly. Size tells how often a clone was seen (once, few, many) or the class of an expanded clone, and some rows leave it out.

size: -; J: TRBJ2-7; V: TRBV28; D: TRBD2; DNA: TGTGCCAGCGGCGGGGGTCGGTACGAGCAGTACTTC; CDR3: CASGGGRYEQYF
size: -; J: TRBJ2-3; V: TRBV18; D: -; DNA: TGTGCCAGCTCACCACCCGTCGGACACCGTGAAGGGTCCACAGATACGCAGTATTTT; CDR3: CASSPPVGHREGSTDTQYF
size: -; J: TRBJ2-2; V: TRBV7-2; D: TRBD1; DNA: TGTGCCAGCAGCTGGGACAGGCGAAACACCGGGGAGCTGTTTTTT; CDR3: CASSWDRRNTGELFF
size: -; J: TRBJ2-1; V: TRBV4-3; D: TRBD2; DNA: TGCGCCAGCAGCCCACGGCGGGAGACGAGGAATGAGCAGTTCTTC; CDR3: CASSPRRETRNEQFF
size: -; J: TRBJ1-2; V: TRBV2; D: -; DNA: TGTGCCAGCAGTGATCGCGGGCCCCGTTACGGGGGCTACACCTTC; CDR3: CASSDRGPRYGGYTF
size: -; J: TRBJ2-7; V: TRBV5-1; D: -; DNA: TGCGCCAGCAGCTTGGTTGGCAGCGAAGCCTACGAGCAGTACTTC; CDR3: CASSLVGSEAYEQYF
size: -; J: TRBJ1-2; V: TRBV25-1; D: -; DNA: TGTGCCAGCAGTGATACTCTGCAGGGTTTTTATGGCTACACCTTC; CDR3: CASSDTLQGFYGYTF
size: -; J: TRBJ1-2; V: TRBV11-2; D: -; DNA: TGTGCCAGCAGCCCGAGAGCAGGGGCTGGCTACACCTTC; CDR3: CASSPRAGAGYTF
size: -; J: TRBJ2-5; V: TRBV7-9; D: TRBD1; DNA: TGTGCCAGCAGCTTAGCCGGGACAGGGCCCCGAGAGACCCAGTACTTC; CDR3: CASSLAGTGPRETQYF
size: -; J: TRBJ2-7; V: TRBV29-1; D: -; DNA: TGCAGCGTTGGCGTCCCGGGCAAGGACGAGTACGAGCAGTACTTC; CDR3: CSVGVPGKDEYEQYF
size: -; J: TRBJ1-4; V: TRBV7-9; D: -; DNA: TGTGCCAGCAGCTTAGAGCCAGGGGACCGTAAACTGTTTTTT; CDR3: CASSLEPGDRKLFF
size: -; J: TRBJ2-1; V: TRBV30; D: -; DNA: TGTGCCTGGATTGGGAGAGGGTCCTACAATGAGCAGTTCTTC; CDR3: CAWIGRGSYNEQFF
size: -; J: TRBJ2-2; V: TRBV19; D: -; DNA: TGTGCCAGCGGAGACACCGGGGAGCTGTTTTTT; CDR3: CASGDTGELFF
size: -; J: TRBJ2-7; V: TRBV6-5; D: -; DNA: TGTGCCAGCAGTTATGGGGGCAAGAACTACGAGCAGTACTTC; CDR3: CASSYGGKNYEQYF
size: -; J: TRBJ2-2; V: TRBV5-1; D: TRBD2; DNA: TGCGCCAGCAATCTAGCGGGTTCGGCCGGGGAGCTGTTTTTT; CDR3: CASNLAGSAGELFF
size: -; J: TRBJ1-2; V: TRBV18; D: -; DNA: TGTGCCAGCTCACCGGAGCTTGCCCGCTATGGCTACACCTTC; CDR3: CASSPELARYGYTF
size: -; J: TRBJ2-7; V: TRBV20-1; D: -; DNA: TGCAGTGCTAAGTTGAGATACGAGCAGTACTTC; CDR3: CSAKLRYEQYF
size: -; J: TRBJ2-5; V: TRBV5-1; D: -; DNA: TGCGCCAGCAGCTTGACCCGCTGGGAGACCCAGTACTTC; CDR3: CASSLTRWETQYF
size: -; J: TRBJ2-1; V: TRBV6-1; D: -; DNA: TGTGCCAGCAGTGACTGGTCTGCGGCAAATGAGCAGTTCTTC; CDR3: CASSDWSAANEQFF
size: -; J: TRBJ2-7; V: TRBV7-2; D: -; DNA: TGTGCCAGCAGCTGGGACTTTCCCTCCTACGAGCAGTACTTC; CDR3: CASSWDFPSYEQYF
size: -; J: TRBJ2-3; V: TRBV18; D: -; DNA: TGTGCCAGCTCACCCTCGACGGGGATTAGCACAGATACGCAGTATTTT; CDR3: CASSPSTGISTDTQYF
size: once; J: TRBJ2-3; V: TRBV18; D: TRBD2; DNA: TGTGCCAGCTCGCTGCTTAGCGGGGCGCGCACAGATACGCAGTATTTT; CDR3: CASSLLSGARTDTQYF
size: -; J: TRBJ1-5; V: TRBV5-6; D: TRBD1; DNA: TGTGCCAGCAGCTCGACAGGCAGGGGGCCCGAGACCCTTAATCAGCCCCAGCATTTT; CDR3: CASSSTGRGPETLNQPQHF
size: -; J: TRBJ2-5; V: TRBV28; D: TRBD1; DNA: TGTGCCAGCAAGAGGACAGGGGAGTTTCAAGAGACCCAGTACTTC; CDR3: CASKRTGEFQETQYF
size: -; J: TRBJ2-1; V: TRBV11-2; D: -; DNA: TGTGCCAGCAGCTTGACAGAAATTTACAATGAGCAGTTCTTC; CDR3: CASSLTEIYNEQFF
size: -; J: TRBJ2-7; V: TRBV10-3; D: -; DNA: TGTGCCACCAAACCCGGTGGGGCTTCCTACGAGCAGTACTTC; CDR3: CATKPGGASYEQYF
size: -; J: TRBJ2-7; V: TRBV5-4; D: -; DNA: TGTGCCAGCAGACCCCGGGGCACCTACGAGCAGTACTTC; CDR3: CASRPRGTYEQYF
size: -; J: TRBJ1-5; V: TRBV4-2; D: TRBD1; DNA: TGTGCCAGCAGCCCAGGGGGTTCCAATCAGCCCCAGCATTTT; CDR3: CASSPGGSNQPQHF